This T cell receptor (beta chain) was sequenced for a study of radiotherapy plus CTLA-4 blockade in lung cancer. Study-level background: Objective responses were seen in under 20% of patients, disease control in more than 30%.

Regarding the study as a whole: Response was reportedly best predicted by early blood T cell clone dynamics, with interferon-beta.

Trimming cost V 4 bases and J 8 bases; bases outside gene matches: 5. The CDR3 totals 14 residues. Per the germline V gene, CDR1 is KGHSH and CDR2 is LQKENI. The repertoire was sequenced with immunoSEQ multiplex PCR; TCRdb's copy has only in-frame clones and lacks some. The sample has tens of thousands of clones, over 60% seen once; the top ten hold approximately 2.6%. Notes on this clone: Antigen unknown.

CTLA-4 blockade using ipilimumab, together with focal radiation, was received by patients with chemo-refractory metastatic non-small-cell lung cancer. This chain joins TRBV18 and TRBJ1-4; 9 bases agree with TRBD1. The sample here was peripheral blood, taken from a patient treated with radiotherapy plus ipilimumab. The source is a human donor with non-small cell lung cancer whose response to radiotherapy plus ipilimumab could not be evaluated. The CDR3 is CASSQGQGGEKLFF. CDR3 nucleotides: TGTGCCAGCTCACAGGGACAGGGAGGAGAAAAACTGTTTTTT.